The sequence of this T cell receptor beta chain was determined in a study of blood T cells in healthy people across ages (dated by TCRdb to the mid-2010s). Turning to the overall study: In model experiments, template switching captured about one uniquely barcoded TCR beta cDNA molecule for every two T cells. Donors of different ages were randomly distributed across sequencing lanes to avoid experimental bias. The donors were divided into four age groups: young (average approximately 15 years), middle-aged (roughly 40), aged (roughly 60) and long-lived (82). Age-related changes in TCR beta repertoire diversity were measured in the study by deep sequencing normalized with unique cDNA molecular identifiers. Using the same blood draw, the study looked at two additional independent replicas of 1 million unique cDNA reads for two donors, one aged 18 to 30 and the other aged 80 or older. General conclusions and limits of the study: Estimates of total diversity based on one million sequenced T cells were considered lower bounds and underestimates. The long-lived group showed more naive CD4+ T cells, fewer expanded clones and increased TCR diversity than the aged group, suggesting age selection. The CMV infection status of donors was not known, potentially confounding age-related changes in expanded clonotypes. A strong correlation was found between observed TCR beta diversity and the percentage of naive T cells measured by flow cytometry. As age increased, observed TCR beta diversity per million T cells dropped in a roughly linear way, and a significant reduction was already evident by age around 41. Because profiling used bulk unsorted PBMCs, naive and antigen-experienced compartments could not be compared conclusively.

From the germline V gene (reference sequence), CDR1 is DFQATT and CDR2 is SNEGSKA. Deletion took 0 bases off V and 5 bases off J, with a span of 13 bases between the germline ends. The CDR3, from cysteine to phenylalanine, totals 14 residues. Of all the DNA, just the CDR3 is kept, 42 bases in frame from base 1. The library was obtained by 5' RACE. Sequencing was carried out with an Illumina HiSeq 2500. A second PCR of about 6 to 11 cycles was run with a J-beta primer mix and a sample-barcoded 5' primer. A unique molecular identifier was introduced onto each TCR beta cDNA molecule by a template-switch 5' adaptor carrying 12 random nucleotides. Each sample yielded at least 2.5 million CDR3-containing paired-end reads. First-strand cDNA synthesis was performed from all RNA using the Mint cDNA synthesis kit, with priming by a TRBC-specific oligonucleotide. After uracil-DNA glycosylase treatment, a first 18-cycle PCR used universal primers M1SS and BC2_uni_R on all cDNA. For the original study's pipeline: For normalization, 1 million high-quality reads, each with a distinct molecular identifier, were randomly selected from each sample. Instead of being binned into consensus sequences, reads with shared molecular identifiers were discarded. MiTCR, run with a Q25 quality threshold and the strictest error-elimination algorithm, handled CDR3 identification, clonotype clustering and error correction. A nonparametric unseen species model using Euler transformation provided a lower-bound estimate of total TCR beta diversity. Through fastp at Q25 and MiXCR, TCRdb rebuilt clones from the public reads, retaining in-frame beta chains. Rows merge per CDR3 protein into single entries with the most common DNA and genes. The V and J calls, along with clone size, are taken from TCRdb and not from the paper's own processing. This sample lists 1.5 million to 2 million distinct CDR3 sequences; 28% were detected once. The top ten clonotypes cover less than 9.5% of the sample.

The donors were 40 or so Caucasian individuals from Russia, aged roughly 6 to 100 years, who were systemically healthy. Ten milliliters of peripheral blood were drawn from each donor into EDTA-treated Vacutainer tubes. Ficoll-Paque density-gradient centrifugation was used to isolate PBMCs, with at least 7 million obtained per sample. Total RNA, at least 5 micrograms per sample, was extracted from PBMCs with Trizol reagent. The percentages of naive CD45RAhigh/CD27high T cells were determined by flow cytometry on a PBMC aliquot from every donor. This clonotype was detected only a few times. The clone's antigen remains unknown. Base qualities are missing; no much larger clone stands one base away.

This TCR derives from a woman in her 30s in good health. Source material: blood. This chain joins TRBV20-1 to TRBJ2-5, with TRBD1 tentatively as D gene (5 bases match). This receptor has the CDR3 CSARERGFRETQYF. The nucleotides read TGCAGTGCTAGAGAAAGGGGCTTCCGGGAGACCCAGTACTTC.